This is a list of T cell receptor beta chains from one sample in a study of cytomegalovirus exposure and HLA in healthy donors. Some clones are missing from TCRdb's copy, which holds only in-frame ones; the method was immunoSEQ multiplex PCR. This table has about 120,000 clones, about 76% appearing once. The sample taken for sequencing was PBMCs. These receptor sequences come from a woman aged 40 to 49 in good health and CMV-seropositive. Both conserved end residues are part of each CDR3. The D gene is left open where the match is weak. The size entry is marked missing in some rows and otherwise reads once, few, many or a size class.

cdr3_length d_call j_call clone_size v_call cdr3_aa cdr3_nt
14 TRBD1 TRBJ1-2 NA TRBV7-9 CASSPIGQGGGYTF TGTGCCAGCAGCCCCATTGGACAGGGAGGTGGCTACACCTTC
14 TRBD2 TRBJ2-1 NA TRBV2 CASRNGLAGGEQFF TGTGCCAGCAGAAACGGACTAGCGGGGGGTGAGCAGTTCTTC
11 TRBD1 TRBJ2-1 NA TRBV2 CASTFRGEQFF TGTGCCAGCACCTTCAGGGGGGAGCAGTTCTTC
14 NA TRBJ1-6 NA TRBV5-6 CASSARDIDSPLHF TGTGCCAGCAGCGCCCGGGACATCGATTCACCCCTCCACTTT
16 TRBD1 TRBJ2-7 NA TRBV9 CASSVGTVGQGGRQYF TGTGCCAGCAGCGTAGGGACCGTTGGACAGGGGGGCCGGCAGTACTTC
11 NA TRBJ2-7 NA TRBV30 CAWSVRLEQYF TGTGCCTGGAGTGTACGGTTGGAGCAGTACTTC
16 NA TRBJ1-2 once TRBV7-2 CASSRDSGVSNYGYTF TGTGCCAGCAGCCGCGATTCGGGGGTTTCGAACTATGGCTACACCTTC
16 NA TRBJ2-2 NA TRBV7-9 CSSSLLFRVNTGELFF TGTTCCAGCAGCTTACTATTCAGGGTTAACACCGGGGAGCTGTTTTTT
12 NA TRBJ2-1 NA TRBV10-3 CAISVGANEQFF TGTGCCATCAGTGTGGGGGCTAATGAGCAGTTCTTC
13 TRBD1 TRBJ2-5 NA TRBV29-1 CSVDRGPDETQYF TGCAGCGTTGACAGGGGGCCTGACGAGACCCAGTACTTC
13 NA TRBJ1-3 NA TRBV5-4 CASSSTLSSAIYF TGTGCCAGCAGCTCAACCTTAAGTAGCGCCATATATTTT
11 NA TRBJ1-2 NA TRBV30 CAWNKRGGYTF TGTGCCTGGAATAAAAGGGGTGGCTACACCTTC
16 TRBD1 TRBJ1-6 NA TRBV5-1 CASSLAGQGRGSPLHF TGCGCCAGCAGCTTGGCCGGACAGGGGAGAGGTTCACCCCTCCACTTT
14 NA TRBJ1-2 NA TRBV6-5 CASSYSAGHYGYTF TGTGCCAGCAGTTACTCGGCGGGACACTATGGCTACACCTTC
18 NA TRBJ2-1 NA TRBV4-1 CASSQDRGQTSSYNEQFF TGCGCCAGCAGCCAAGATAGGGGACAGACTAGCTCCTACAATGAGCAGTTCTTC
12 NA TRBJ1-2 NA TRBV4-1 CASSQGASGYTF TGCGCCAGCAGCCAGGGGGCATCTGGCTACACCTTC
15 NA TRBJ1-5 NA TRBV5-6 CASSLTLAPNQPQHF TGTGCCAGCAGCTTGACGCTAGCCCCCAATCAGCCCCAGCATTTT
14 NA TRBJ2-3 NA TRBV7-9 CASSLATGVGTQYF TGTGCCAGCAGCTTAGCAACGGGGGTAGGTACGCAGTATTTT
17 TRBD1 TRBJ1-3 NA TRBV7-8 CASSSLTGALLGNTIYF TGTGCCAGCAGCTCGTTGACAGGGGCGCTTCTCGGAAACACCATATATTTT
13 TRBD1 TRBJ1-1 once TRBV30 CAWRPQGDAEAFF TGTGCCTGGAGACCACAGGGGGACGCTGAAGCTTTCTTT
13 NA TRBJ2-7 NA TRBV5-1 CASSSSDGYEQYF TGCGCCAGCAGCTCCAGCGATGGCTACGAGCAGTACTTC
14 NA TRBJ2-5 NA TRBV5-1 CASSSLSSQETQYF TGCGCCAGCAGCTCCTTATCTTCCCAAGAGACCCAGTACTTC
18 TRBD1 TRBJ2-1 few TRBV5-1 CASSLPDRGLFVYNEQFF TGCGCCAGCAGCTTACCGGACAGGGGGCTCTTTGTCTACAATGAGCAGTTCTTC
14 TRBD1 TRBJ1-2 NA TRBV19 CASSPGQGGYGYTF TGTGCCAGTAGTCCCGGACAGGGTGGCTATGGCTACACCTTC
14 TRBD1 TRBJ2-7 NA TRBV30 CAWRVGQAIGEQYF TGTGCCTGGAGAGTAGGACAGGCGATAGGCGAGCAGTACTTC
15 NA TRBJ2-7 NA TRBV21-1 CASSKEGDRGYEQYF TGTGCCAGCAGCAAAGAGGGAGACAGGGGCTACGAGCAGTACTTC
13 NA TRBJ2-3 NA TRBV18 CASSPGAADTQYF TGTGCCAGCTCACCAGGGGCGGCAGATACGCAGTATTTT
13 TRBD2 TRBJ2-7 NA TRBV5-8 CASSAGLAYEQYF TGTGCCAGCAGCGCGGGACTAGCCTACGAGCAGTACTTC
12 NA TRBJ2-7 NA TRBV18 CASSPSSYEQYF TGTGCCAGCTCACCCTCCTCCTACGAGCAGTACTTC
11 NA TRBJ2-7 NA TRBV5-1 CASSSGYEQYF TGCGCCAGCAGCTCGGGATACGAGCAGTACTTC
14 NA TRBJ1-1 NA TRBV29-1 CSVEDDKAGTEAFF TGCAGCGTTGAAGATGACAAGGCGGGAACTGAAGCTTTCTTT
14 NA TRBJ1-1 NA TRBV7-9 CASSLGTVNTEAFF TGTGCCAGCAGCTTAGGTACAGTTAACACTGAAGCTTTCTTT
17 NA TRBJ1-5 NA TRBV27 CAGPLGGPTYSNQPQHF TGTGCCGGACCCTTGGGGGGGCCCACCTATAGCAATCAGCCCCAGCATTTT
15 NA TRBJ1-2 NA TRBV5-6 CASTPDGRYNYGYTF TGTGCCAGCACTCCGGATGGGAGATATAACTATGGCTACACCTTC
14 NA TRBJ2-7 NA TRBV4-2 CASSQERVGYEQYF TGTGCCAGCAGCCAAGAGCGGGTGGGCTACGAGCAGTACTTC
15 NA TRBJ1-2 NA TRBV5-1 CASSLGAARHYGYTF TGCGCCAGCAGCTTGGGCGCAGCCAGGCACTATGGCTACACCTTC
17 TRBD2 TRBJ2-5 once TRBV5-1 CASSLALGGASAETQYF TGCGCCAGCAGCTTGGCCTTGGGAGGGGCTTCGGCAGAGACCCAGTACTTC
16 NA TRBJ1-5 NA TRBV7-8 CASRLEDRGNGRPQHF TGTGCCAGCAGACTAGAGGACCGGGGTAATGGTCGGCCCCAGCATTTT
13 TRBD1 TRBJ1-2 NA TRBV9 CASSGRQGYGYTF TGTGCCAGCAGCGGAAGACAGGGTTATGGCTACACCTTC
13 NA TRBJ2-1 NA TRBV7-9 CASSLVRQNEQFF TGTGCCAGCAGCTTAGTGAGACAAAATGAGCAGTTCTTC
16 NA TRBJ1-1 NA TRBV11-2 CASSFPGLEVNTEAFF TGTGCCAGCAGCTTCCCGGGGTTAGAGGTGAACACTGAAGCTTTCTTT
15 TRBD1 TRBJ1-5 NA TRBV2 CASSDSGGWGQPQHF TGTGCCAGCAGTGATTCAGGGGGGTGGGGTCAGCCCCAGCATTTT
12 NA TRBJ1-1 NA TRBV29-1 CSVGPLGGEAFF TGCAGCGTTGGTCCTTTGGGGGGGGAAGCTTTCTTT
16 TRBD1 TRBJ1-6 NA TRBV6-1 CASSAGTGFYNSPLHF TGTGCCAGCAGTGCCGGGACAGGATTCTATAATTCACCCCTCCACTTT
14 TRBD2 TRBJ2-5 NA TRBV7-2 CASSERGLRETQYF TGTGCCAGCAGCGAGCGGGGTCTAAGGGAGACCCAGTACTTC
17 TRBD1 TRBJ1-5 NA TRBV19 CASSIGTGGAGGQPQHF TGTGCCAGTAGTATAGGAACAGGGGGCGCCGGGGGTCAGCCCCAGCATTTT